The subject of this entry is one T cell receptor beta chain. Its antigen is unknown. The germline V gene has CDR1 SGDLS and CDR2 YYNGEE. Trimming pared 4 bases from V and 9 bases from J, leaving 17 bases between. The CDR3 loop spans 15 amino acids. The data stem from a study of tumor-infiltrating lymphocytes in localized non-small cell lung cancer. Assay: immunoSEQ multiplex PCR; the TCRdb copy retains only in-frame clones and omits some. Seen here are 16,000 or so clones, 70% to 75% observed once, and the top ten hold 4.3%. Study-wide findings and caveats: Recurrence-free survival showed no association with tumor T-cell fraction. Tumors had more T cell infiltration than uninvolved lung, per TCRbeta sequencing and CD3 counts.

The clonotype was recovered from a human donor with non-small cell lung cancer. The sequenced sample consisted of lung tumor tissue. The chain employs TRBV9 and TRBJ1-6; the D gene is possibly TRBD1 (5 bases). The CDR3, as DNA: TGTGCCAGCAGCCAAGGGACTCCCTGGGGTTCACCCCTCCACTTT. It translates to CASSQGTPWGSPLHF.